These 19 T cell receptor beta chains were all obtained from the same sample, sequenced in a study of technical replicates of blood from a handful of donors. TCRdb keeps only in-frame clones here, not all; method: immunoSEQ multiplex PCR. Altogether roughly 50,000 clones are present, roughly 95% being singletons, with the ten largest covering over 4%. Sequencing input: PBMCs. The receptors derive from a human donor in good health. Some clones in this sample may be carry-over from other donors' samples.

CDR3 sequence: CASSQDRTPSNEQFF. The DNA of the CDR3 is TGCGCCAGCAGCCAAGATAGAACTCCCTCGAATGAGCAGTTCTTC. The chain joins TRBV4-1 to TRBJ2-1, with D hard to call. Germline values: CDR1 MGHRA, CDR2 YSYEKL. There are 15 residues in the CDR3. V lost 0 bases to trimming and J lost 7 bases, with 13 bases between them.

The CDR3 is CASSLLPGQEGYTF. CDR3 sequence (DNA): TGTGCCAGCAGTTTACTGCCAGGGCAAGAAGGCTACACCTTC. This rearrangement joins TRBV27 to TRBJ1-2, with D possibly being TRBD1 (5 bases). V lost 2 bases and J 8 bases, leaving 15 bases between the germline ends. Germline V gene lookup returns CDR1 MNHEY and CDR2 SMNVEV (reference sequence). The CDR3 length is 14 residues.

The chain combines TRBV29-1 with TRBJ2-7, with D uncertain. The CDR3 has 13 residues. Germline loops: CDR1 SQVTM, CDR2 ANQGSEA. V was pared by 7 bases and J by 5 bases, with 18 bases between. CDR3: CSALPWASHEQYF. The CDR3 DNA reads TGCAGCGCCCTCCCATGGGCGTCCCACGAGCAGTACTTC.

This chain joins TRBV10-3 and TRBJ2-5, with D possibly TRBD2 on 5 matching bases. This CDR3 spans 12 amino acids. Germline-derived CDR1 and CDR2 are ENHRY and SYGVKD. Trimming left V 10 bases short and J 3 bases short, with 12 bases between. The CDR3: CASRSREETQYF. The CDR3 DNA reads as TGTGCCAGCAGGTCGCGGGAAGAGACCCAGTACTTC.

The CDR3 DNA follows: TGTGCCTGGAGACAGGGGGCGAACACTGAAGCTTTCTTT. It encodes CAWRQGANTEAFF. The chain combines TRBV30 with TRBJ1-1; 9 bases align to TRBD1. Germline trimming cut 3 bases from V and 1 base from J; bases unmatched to any gene: 0. The CDR3 loop spans 13 amino acids. The germline CDR1 and CDR2 sequences are GTSNPN and SVGIG (reference sequence). Combining the CDR3 with reference TRBV30 and TRBJ1-1 gives the whole variable domain SQTIHQWPATLVQPVGSPLSLECTVEGTSNPNLYWYRQAAGRGLQLLFYSVGIGQISSEVPQNLSASRPQDRQFILSSKKLLLSDSGFYLCAWRQGANTEAFFGQGTRLTVV.

The rearrangement uses TRBV6-5 and TRBJ1-5; no clear D gene. Germline CDR1 and CDR2: MNHEY and SVGAGI. Trimming stripped 2 bases from V and 0 bases from J, with 8 bases between. This CDR3 region has 15 residues. CDR3 DNA sequence: TGTGCCAGCAGTTACGACGGGGTTAGCAATCAGCCCCAGCATTTT. This sequence encodes CASSYDGVSNQPQHF.

This clone was seen a handful of times. This rearrangement joins TRBV6-1 to TRBJ2-2; perhaps TRBD2 as D (6 bases). This CDR3 comprises 15 residues. The germline gives CDR1 MNHNS, CDR2 SASEGT. Trimming stripped 4 bases from V and 0 bases from J, with 9 bases between. DNA for the CDR3: TGTGCCAGCAGTGTGGAGGGAACGAACACCGGGGAGCTGTTTTTT. It codes for CASSVEGTNTGELFF.

The V and J genes are TRBV29-1 and TRBJ2-1; TRBD2 agrees at 8 bases. Per germline, CDR1 SQVTM and CDR2 ANQGSEA. This CDR3 comprises 15 residues. Unmatched junction bases numbered 5, after V lost 2 bases and J lost 2 bases. The CDR3, as DNA: TGCAGCGTTGAAATCTGGCGGGAGGCCTACAATGAGCAGTTCTTC. Translated, it gives CSVEIWREAYNEQFF.

The V call is TRBV23-1, the J call TRBJ2-2; 8 bases are a match to TRBD1. Being an ORF, TRBV23-1 has a function that is uncertain. Trimming removed 6 bases from V and 2 bases from J; junction bases left unmatched: 8. This CDR3 contains 16 residues. CDR3 region: CASRLRTGRNTGELFF. The CDR3 DNA reads TGCGCCAGCAGACTAAGGACAGGGCGTAACACCGGGGAGCTGTTTTTT.

The chain recombines TRBV27 with TRBJ2-7, with 11 nucleotides matching TRBD1. J gave up 5 bases and V 2 bases, and 8 bases lay outside the gene matches. In germline, CDR1 is MNHEY, CDR2 SMNVEV (reference sequence). The CDR3 is made up of 16 amino acids. CDR3 in DNA: TGTGCCAGCAGTTTAGTTAGGACAGGGGGCTTCGACGAGCAGTACTTC. Translated, it gives CASSLVRTGGFDEQYF.

The chain combines TRBV7-9 with TRBJ2-3; D is possibly TRBD2 (7 bases). This CDR3 comprises 15 residues. Germline CDR1 is SEHNR and CDR2 is FQNEAQ (reference sequence). Trimming left V 2 bases short and J 4 bases short, with 13 bases between. The DNA of the CDR3 is TGTGCCAGCAGCTTACCGAGGGGGGGTTCAGATACGCAGTATTTT. Its translation: CASSLPRGGSDTQYF.

This rearrangement joins TRBV10-3 to TRBJ1-4; unclear D gene. This CDR3 region has 12 residues. Germline CDR1 is ENHRY and CDR2 is SYGVKD. V lost 0 bases, J lost 8 bases, and 4 bases lay in between. Here the CDR3 DNA reads TGTGCCATCAGTGAGTCTGGCGAAAAACTGTTTTTT. Translating it yields CAISESGEKLFF.

This chain links TRBV7-8 with TRBJ1-1; a weak D match, TRBD1 (6 bases). CDR1 and CDR2 from the germline V gene are SGHVS and FQNEAQ. Trimming stripped 1 base from V and 8 bases from J, with 11 bases between. The CDR3 sequence is 13 residues long. Written as DNA, the CDR3 is TGTGCCAGCAGCTTAGAACTCACAGGGGAAGCTTTCTTT. Its translation is CASSLELTGEAFF.

The V and J genes are TRBV9 and TRBJ2-3; perhaps TRBD2 as D (6 bases). Germline V lookup: CDR1 SGDLS, CDR2 YYNGEE. V lost 0 bases and J 1 base, leaving 6 bases between the germline ends. The CDR3 sequence is 14 residues long. CDR3 residues: CASSVASGTDTQYF. The DNA for the CDR3 is TGTGCCAGCAGCGTAGCTAGCGGCACAGATACGCAGTATTTT. Based on the CDR3 plus reference TRBV9 and TRBJ2-3, the full variable domain is DSGVTQTPKHLITATGQRVTLRCSPRSGDLSVYWYQQSLDQGLQFLIQYYNGEERAKGNILERFSAQQFPDLHSELNLSSLELGDSALYFCASSVASGTDTQYFGPGTRLTVL.

The chain employs TRBV2 and TRBJ1-1, with TRBD1 matching 10 bases. This CDR3 spans 13 amino acids. J gave up 6 bases and V 7 bases, and 5 bases lay outside the gene matches. Germline V gene lookup returns CDR1 SNHLY and CDR2 FYNNEI. The CDR3 loop reads CASTGQGFPEAFF. Written as DNA, the CDR3 is TGTGCCAGCACGGGACAGGGGTTCCCTGAAGCTTTCTTT.

A few counts support this clone. This rearrangement joins TRBV4-2 to TRBJ2-3, with 9 positions matching TRBD2. After removal of 2 bases from V and 2 bases from J, the junction contained 8 bases not matched to a gene. Germline CDR1 is LGHNA and CDR2 is YNFKEQ. This CDR3 has 17 residues. Written as DNA, the CDR3 is TGTGCCAGCAGCCAACTAACTCTAGCGGGGTCCACAGATACGCAGTATTTT. This gives the protein CASSQLTLAGSTDTQYF.

This chain links TRBV6-1 with TRBJ1-6; tentative D call: TRBD1 (6 bases). CDR1 and CDR2 (germline): MNHNS, SASEGT. The length of the CDR3 is 15 residues. Trimming took 6 bases from V and 5 from J, leaving 14 bases between them. CDR3 DNA sequence: TGTGCCAGCAGGACACAGGGAAGCGATAATTCACCCCTCCACTTT. Its translation is CASRTQGSDNSPLHF.

This sequence joins TRBV5-8 and TRBJ1-1; 7 bases match TRBD1. Germline-derived CDR1 and CDR2 are SGHTS and YDEGEE. V was clipped by 4 bases and J by 2 bases; unmatched bases: 11. The CDR3 consists of 16 residues. The CDR3 loop is CASSLNRGTVNTEAFF. In DNA form, the CDR3 reads TGTGCCAGCAGCCTCAACAGGGGAACAGTTAACACTGAAGCTTTCTTT. The full variable domain, in which reference TRBV5-8 and TRBJ1-1 provide the parts outside the CDR3, is EAGVTQSPTHLIKTRGQQATLRCSPISGHTSVYWYQQALGLGLQFLLWYDEGEERNRGNFPPRFSGRQFPNYSSELNVNALELEDSALYLCASSLNRGTVNTEAFFGQGTRLTVV.

The V call is TRBV10-3, the J call TRBJ2-7, with 7 bases matching TRBD2. V lost 0 bases, J lost 3 bases, and 11 bases stayed unmatched. The germline gives CDR1 ENHRY, CDR2 SYGVKD. The CDR3 has 17 amino acids. The CDR3 region is CAISESHTSEKFYEQYF. The CDR3 DNA reads as TGTGCCATCAGTGAGTCCCATACTAGCGAGAAATTCTACGAGCAGTACTTC.